The 5 T cell receptor beta chains below all came from one sample that was sequenced in a study of CD4 T cells in relation to SARS-CoV-2 and coronaviruses. Repertoires were generated with immunoSEQ multiplex PCR, while TCRdb's copy carries only in-frame clones and drops some. The profile shows tens of thousands of clones, around 72% of them singletons. For these TCRs, the target antigens are not known. Unexposed donor CD4+ T cells date from about 2011-2018, before the COVID-19 pandemic. CD4+ T cells were isolated from the cells after 10 days of culture. The specimen sequenced was CD4+ T cells from PBMCs, cultured in vitro. These receptors all come from a human donor in good health.

The gene calls are TRBV11-2 and TRBJ2-7; a weak D match, TRBD2 (5 bases). Trimming left V 5 bases short and J 0 bases short, with 14 bases between. Germline V CDR1 and CDR2: SGHAT, FQNNGV. This CDR3 is 15 amino acids long. The CDR3 spells CASSAGSYSSYEQYF. The CDR3 nucleotides are TGTGCCAGCAGCGCGGGTAGTTATAGCTCCTACGAGCAGTACTTC.

V and J are TRBV27 and TRBJ1-6; no clear D. V gave up 3 bases and J gave up 9 bases, with 6 bases separating them. This CDR3 has 12 amino acids. Germline CDR1 is MNHEY and CDR2 is SMNVEV (reference sequence). The CDR3 DNA sequence: TGTGCCAGCAGTTTGGATGGTTCACCCCTCCACTTT. This gives the protein CASSLDGSPLHF.

The chain employs TRBV7-3 and TRBJ2-1, with D unclear. Deletions cut 5 bases from V and 8 bases from J, with 13 bases between. The germline V gene has CDR1 SGHTA and CDR2 FQGTGA. The length of the CDR3 is 13 residues. The CDR3 reads CASSISLDDEQFF. CDR3 sequence (DNA): TGTGCCAGCAGCATTAGTTTAGACGATGAGCAGTTCTTC.

The V gene is TRBV27, the J gene TRBJ2-2, with 8 bases that match TRBD1. This CDR3 spans 15 amino acids. CDR1 and CDR2 from the germline V gene are MNHEY and SMNVEV (reference sequence). The V segment lost 2 bases and the J segment 1 base; nucleotides outside the gene matches: 0. This chain's CDR3 is CASSLDRGNTGELFF. The CDR3 DNA is TGTGCCAGCAGTTTAGACAGGGGGAACACCGGGGAGCTGTTTTTT.

This chain connects TRBV28 to TRBJ1-5, with D maybe TRBD1 (6 bases). Germline values: CDR1 MDHEN, CDR2 SYDVKM. The CDR3 totals 16 residues. Trimming shortened V by 6 bases and J by 2 bases, and 17 bases separated the two germline ends. The CDR3 region is CASRPGGGGGNQPQHF. For the CDR3, the DNA is TGTGCCAGCAGACCTGGAGGGGGTGGTGGCAATCAGCCCCAGCATTTT. The whole variable domain, remainder taken from reference TRBV28 and TRBJ1-5, is DVKVTQSSRYLVKRTGEKVFLECVQDMDHENMFWYRQDPGLGLRLIYFSYDVKMKEKGDIPEGYSVSREKKERFSLILESASTNQTSMYLCASRPGGGGGNQPQHFGDGTRLSIL.